The T cell receptor (beta chain) described here comes from a study of Graves' ophthalmopathy and Graves' hyperthyroidism. From RNA, the CDR3 regions of TCR beta chains were amplified and sequenced. HTBI primers were used in a first-round RT-PCR, which preceded a second-round multiplex PCR. TCRdb re-derived calls from the multiplex PCR reads in MiXCR, one entry per CDR3 protein. The table records about 1.2 million distinct CDR3 sequences, roughly two fifths of them present only once. V was pared by 4 bases and J by 2 bases, with 8 bases between. CDR3 length equals 13 residues. CDR1 and CDR2 (germline): SNHLY, FYNNEI. This clonotype has at least ten counts. Its matching antigen is unknown. Study-level points and caveats: Ophthalmopathy progression was predicted by the model at approximately 70% sensitivity and about 74% specificity. Most thyroid clonotypes expanded beyond 0.001 frequency were also found in blood.

The specimen sequenced was peripheral blood or thyroid tissue (not recorded which). This receptor was identified in an adult man with Graves' hyperthyroidism. V is TRBV2 and J is TRBJ2-5; D is unclear. In DNA, the CDR3 is TGTGCCAGCAGTGGTAGGAGTCAAGAGACCCAGTACTTC. This gives the protein CASSGRSQETQYF.